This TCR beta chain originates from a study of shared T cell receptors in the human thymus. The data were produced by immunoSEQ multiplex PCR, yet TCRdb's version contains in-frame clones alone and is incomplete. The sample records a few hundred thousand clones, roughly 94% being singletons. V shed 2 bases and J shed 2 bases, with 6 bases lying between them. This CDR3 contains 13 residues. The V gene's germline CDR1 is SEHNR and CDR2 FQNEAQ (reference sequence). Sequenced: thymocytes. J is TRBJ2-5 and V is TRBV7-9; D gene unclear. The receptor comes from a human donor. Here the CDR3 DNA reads TGTGCCAGCAGCTTAAGGATACAAGAGACCCAGTACTTC. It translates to CASSLRIQETQYF. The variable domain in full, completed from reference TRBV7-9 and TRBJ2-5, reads DTGVSQNPRHKITKRGQNVTFRCDPISEHNRLYWYRQTLGQGPEFLTYFQNEAQLEKSRLLSDRFSAERPKGSFSTLEIQRTEQGDSAMYLCASSLRIQETQYFGPGTRLLVL.